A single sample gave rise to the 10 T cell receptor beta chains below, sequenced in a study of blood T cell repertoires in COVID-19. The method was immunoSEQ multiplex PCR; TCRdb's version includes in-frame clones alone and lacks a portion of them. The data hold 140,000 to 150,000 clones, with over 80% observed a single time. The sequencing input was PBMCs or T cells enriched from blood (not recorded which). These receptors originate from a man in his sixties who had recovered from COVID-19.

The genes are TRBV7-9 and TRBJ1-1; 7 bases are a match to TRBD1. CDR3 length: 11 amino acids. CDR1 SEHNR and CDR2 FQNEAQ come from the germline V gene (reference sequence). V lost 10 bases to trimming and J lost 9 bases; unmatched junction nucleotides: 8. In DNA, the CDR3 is TGTGCCATCGAGGGGGCCGGGAAAGCTTTCTTT. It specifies CAIEGAGKAFF. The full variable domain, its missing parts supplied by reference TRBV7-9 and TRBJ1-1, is DTGVSQNPRHKITKRGQNVTFRCDPISEHNRLYWYRQTLGQGPEFLTYFQNEAQLEKSRLLSDRFSAERPKGSFSTLEIQRTEQGDSAMYLCAIEGAGKAFFGQGTRLTVV.

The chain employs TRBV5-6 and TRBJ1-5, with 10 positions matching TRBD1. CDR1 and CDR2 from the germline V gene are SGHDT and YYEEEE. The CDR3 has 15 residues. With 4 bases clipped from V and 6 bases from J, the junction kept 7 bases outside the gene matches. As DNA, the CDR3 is TGTGCCAGCAGCAGGATGAGGACAGGGGGTCAGCCCCAGCATTTT. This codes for CASSRMRTGGQPQHF.

CDR3 DNA sequence: TGTGCCAGCAGAAGAAGGGGGCAGGACAATGAGCAGTTCTTC. Protein: CASRRRGQDNEQFF. V is TRBV27 and J is TRBJ2-1; 7 bases are a match to TRBD1. V lost 6 bases to trimming and J lost 5 bases; unmatched junction nucleotides: 7. Germline CDR1 MNHEY, CDR2 SMNVEV (reference sequence). The length of the CDR3 is 14 residues.

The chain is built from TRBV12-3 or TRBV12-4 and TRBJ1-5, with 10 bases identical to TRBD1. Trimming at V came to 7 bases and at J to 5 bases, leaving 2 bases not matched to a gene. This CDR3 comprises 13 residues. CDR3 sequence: CASTGTGDQPQHF. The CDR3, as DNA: TGTGCCAGCACCGGGACAGGGGATCAGCCCCAGCATTTT.

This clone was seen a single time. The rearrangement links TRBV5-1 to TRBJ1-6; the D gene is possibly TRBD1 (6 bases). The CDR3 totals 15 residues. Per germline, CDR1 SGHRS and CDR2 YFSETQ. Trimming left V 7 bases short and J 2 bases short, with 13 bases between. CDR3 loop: CASETGTPYNSPLHF. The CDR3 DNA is TGCGCCAGCGAAACAGGGACACCCTATAATTCACCCCTCCACTTT.

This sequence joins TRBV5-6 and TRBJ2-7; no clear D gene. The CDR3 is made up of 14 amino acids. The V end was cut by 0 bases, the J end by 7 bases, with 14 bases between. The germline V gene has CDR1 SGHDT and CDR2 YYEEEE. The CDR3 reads CASSLGARRGEQYF. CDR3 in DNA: TGTGCCAGCAGCTTGGGGGCTCGGCGTGGGGAGCAGTACTTC.

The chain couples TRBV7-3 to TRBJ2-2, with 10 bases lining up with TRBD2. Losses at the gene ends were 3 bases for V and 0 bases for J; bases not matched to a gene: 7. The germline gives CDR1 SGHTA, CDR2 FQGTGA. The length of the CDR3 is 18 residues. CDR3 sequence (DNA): TGTGCCAGCAGCTTCCCTGGACTAGCGGAAGCGAACACCGGGGAGCTGTTTTTT. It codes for CASSFPGLAEANTGELFF.

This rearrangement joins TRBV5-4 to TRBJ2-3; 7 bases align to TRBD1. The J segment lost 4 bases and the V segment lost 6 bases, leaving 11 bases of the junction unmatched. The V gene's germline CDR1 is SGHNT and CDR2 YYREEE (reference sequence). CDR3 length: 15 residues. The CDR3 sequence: CASTIDRAMADTQYF. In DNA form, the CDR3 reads TGTGCCAGCACCATAGACAGGGCGATGGCAGATACGCAGTATTTT.

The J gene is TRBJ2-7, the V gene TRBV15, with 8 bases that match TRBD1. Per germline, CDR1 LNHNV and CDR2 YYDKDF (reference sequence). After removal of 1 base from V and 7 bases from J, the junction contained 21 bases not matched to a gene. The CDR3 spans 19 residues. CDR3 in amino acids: CATSRVVGPARTGMREQYF. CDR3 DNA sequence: TGTGCCACCAGCAGAGTGGTAGGACCGGCCCGGACAGGGATGCGGGAGCAGTACTTC.

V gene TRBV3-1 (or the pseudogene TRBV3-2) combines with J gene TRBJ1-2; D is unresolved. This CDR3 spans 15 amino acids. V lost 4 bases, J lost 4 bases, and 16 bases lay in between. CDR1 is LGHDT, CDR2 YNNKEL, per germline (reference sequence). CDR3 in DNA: TGTGCCAGCAGCCTACGATCCAGGCCTGGCTATGGCTACACCTTC. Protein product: CASSLRSRPGYGYTF.